The 29 T cell receptor beta chains in this list originate from one sample, sequenced in a study of T cell responses to AZD1222 COVID-19 vaccine. Only in-frame clones appear in the TCRdb table, and some are missing; sequencing was by immunoSEQ multiplex PCR. The table shows 60,000 to 75,000 clones, with roughly nine tenths occurring only once. Here the sequenced sample was peripheral blood, taken 28 days after the second AZD1222 dose. The receptor source for this set is an adult who received the AZD1222 COVID-19 vaccine.

CDR3 sequence reads: CASSLEGARPGELFF. CDR3 DNA sequence: TGTGCCAGCAGCTTAGAAGGGGCACGACCCGGGGAGCTGTTTTTT. The chain combines TRBV7-8 with TRBJ2-2; TRBD1 might be the D (5 bases). The CDR3 consists of 15 residues. The V and J ends lost 1 base and 6 bases respectively, with 12 bases between them. CDR1 is SGHVS and CDR2 is FQNEAQ in the germline V gene.

The sample holds a few counts of this clone. The chain recombines TRBV4-2 with TRBJ2-1, with 8 positions matching TRBD2. The CDR3 is made up of 16 amino acids. Germline CDR1 reads LGHNA; CDR2 reads YNFKEQ. With V trimmed by 4 bases and J by 6 bases, 11 bases remained unmatched. CDR3 nucleotides: TGTGCCAGCAGCCCCCTATCGAGCGGGAGTTTCAATGAGCAGTTCTTC. Amino acid sequence: CASSPLSSGSFNEQFF.

This clone was recorded once. V usage is TRBV21-1 and J usage is TRBJ1-3; the listed D gene, TRBD1, was not tested against the DNA. TRBV21-1 has pseudogene status. The CDR3 sequence is 16 residues long. The DNA of the CDR3 is TGTGCCAGCAAAAAGGACAGGGGTCTCTCTGGAAACACCATATATTTT. Encoded protein: CASKKDRGLSGNTIYF.

The gene calls are TRBV6-5 and TRBJ2-5; 7 bases agree with TRBD1. The CDR3 totals 13 residues. Germline lookup yields CDR1 MNHEY and CDR2 SVGAGI. The trim removed 6 bases at V and 5 bases at J, leaving 6 bases unmatched. CDR3: CASRLTGLETQYF. CDR3 nucleotide sequence: TGTGCCAGCAGGTTGACAGGGTTGGAGACCCAGTACTTC.

The J gene is TRBJ2-7, the V gene TRBV7-9; TRBD1 is a possible D gene (5 bases). This CDR3 is built from 14 residues. Trimming left V 1 base short and J 5 bases short, with 12 bases between. Germline values: CDR1 SEHNR, CDR2 FQNEAQ (reference sequence). The chain's CDR3 is CASSLGQGLDEQYF. CDR3 coding DNA: TGTGCCAGCAGCTTAGGGCAGGGCCTCGACGAGCAGTACTTC. The whole variable domain, filled in from reference TRBV7-9 and TRBJ2-7, reads DTGVSQNPRHKITKRGQNVTFRCDPISEHNRLYWYRQTLGQGPEFLTYFQNEAQLEKSRLLSDRFSAERPKGSFSTLEIQRTEQGDSAMYLCASSLGQGLDEQYFGPGTRLTVT.

The J gene is TRBJ2-3, the V gene TRBV7-2; D possibly corresponds to TRBD2 (5 bases). Germline assignment: CDR1 SGHTA and CDR2 FQGNSA. This CDR3 is 13 amino acids long. V dropped 2 bases and J dropped 5 bases, with 8 bases sitting between them. The CDR3 loop is CASSLSRGDTQYF. DNA for the CDR3: TGTGCCAGCAGCTTAAGCCGGGGAGATACGCAGTATTTT. The full variable domain, with the rest looked up from reference TRBV7-2 and TRBJ2-3, is GAGVSQSPSNKVTEKGKDVELRCDPISGHTALYWYRQSLGQGLEFLIYFQGNSAPDKSGLPSDRFSAERTGGSVSTLTIQRTQQEDSAVYLCASSLSRGDTQYFGPGTRLTVL.

The genes are TRBV9 and TRBJ2-6, with D possibly TRBD1 on 5 matching bases. The V gene lost 1 base and the J gene lost 6 bases, with 14 bases spanning the gap. Germline CDR1 and CDR2: SGDLS and YYNGEE. The CDR3 runs to 16 residues. CDR3 nucleotides: TGTGCCAGCAGCGTACCCAGGGCGAGTAAGGCCAACGTCCTGACTTTC. It translates to CASSVPRASKANVLTF.

This clone was recorded only once. The V call is TRBV5-4, the J call TRBJ2-3; 7 positions agree with TRBD2. The CDR3 runs 15 residues. V was pared by 3 bases and J by 5 bases, with 9 bases of the junction left unmatched. The germline V gene encodes CDR1 SGHNT and CDR2 YYREEE (reference sequence). CDR3 sequence: CASSSRLGEGDTQYF. In nucleotides, the CDR3 is TGTGCCAGCAGCTCCCGTCTCGGGGAGGGAGATACGCAGTATTTT.

The chain couples TRBV10-3 to TRBJ2-7, with 12 nucleotides matching TRBD2. The CDR3 loop spans 14 amino acids. The V segment lost 11 bases and the J segment 1 base; nucleotides outside the gene matches: 6. CDR1 and CDR2 (germline): ENHRY, SYGVKD. CDR3 region: CASSLAGGSYEQYF. The CDR3 DNA reads TGTGCCTCTTCCCTAGCGGGAGGGTCCTACGAGCAGTACTTC.

This sequence joins TRBV29-1 and TRBJ2-1; TRBD2 agrees at 10 bases. Germline CDR1 reads SQVTM; CDR2 reads ANQGSEA. V lost 3 bases to trimming and J lost 6 bases; unmatched junction nucleotides: 11. The CDR3 totals 16 residues. CDR3 region: CSVEAGGLAYGNEQFF. CDR3 sequence (DNA): TGCAGCGTTGAGGCAGGGGGACTAGCGTATGGCAATGAGCAGTTCTTC.

This sequence joins TRBV5-1 and TRBJ2-3; D gene ambiguous. This CDR3 region has 13 residues. Trimming took 5 bases from V and 6 from J, leaving 13 bases between them. CDR1 is SGHRS, CDR2 YFSETQ, per germline. The CDR3 DNA follows: TGCGCCAGCAGACTGGACCGCTTGGATACGCAGTATTTT. Its protein product is CASRLDRLDTQYF. The whole variable domain, remainder taken from reference TRBV5-1 and TRBJ2-3, is KAGVTQTPRYLIKTRGQQVTLSCSPISGHRSVSWYQQTPGQGLQFLFEYFSETQRNKGNFPGRFSGRQFSNSRSEMNVSTLELGDSALYLCASRLDRLDTQYFGPGTRLTVL.

The CDR3 spells CASNPPGFAYEQYF. The CDR3 DNA reads as TGTGCCAGCAACCCCCCAGGGTTTGCCTACGAGCAGTACTTC. The chain uses TRBV28 and TRBJ2-7; a weak D match, TRBD1 (5 bases). The germline V gene encodes CDR1 MDHEN and CDR2 SYDVKM. V lost 7 bases to trimming and J lost 2 bases, with 15 bases between them. The CDR3 consists of 14 residues.

The chain combines TRBV5-1 with TRBJ1-2; TRBD1 agrees at 7 bases. The trim removed 5 bases at V and 0 bases at J, leaving 13 bases unmatched. The CDR3 contains 17 residues. Germline V lookup: CDR1 SGHRS, CDR2 YFSETQ. The CDR3 DNA sequence: TGCGCCAGCAGGGACCCCGGACAGGCGATAGCTAACTATGGCTACACCTTC. Its translation: CASRDPGQAIANYGYTF.

V is TRBV5-1 and J is TRBJ1-1; tentative D call: TRBD1 (6 bases). Germline CDR1 SGHRS, CDR2 YFSETQ. V gave up 2 bases and J gave up 2 bases, with 10 bases separating them. This CDR3 is 14 amino acids long. CDR3 residues: CASSLGTLNTEAFF. Here the CDR3 DNA reads TGCGCCAGCAGCTTAGGGACACTTAACACTGAAGCTTTCTTT.

V is TRBV12-3 or TRBV12-4 and J is TRBJ2-3, with D perhaps matching TRBD1 (6 bases). The germline V and J ends were trimmed by 4 bases and 7 bases, with 9 bases remaining between them. The CDR3 runs to 12 residues. In nucleotides, the CDR3 is TGTGCCAGCAGTTCCGGACAGCATACGCAGTATTTT. Protein product: CASSSGQHTQYF.

The gene calls are TRBV21-1 and TRBJ1-4. TRBV21-1 is tagged as a pseudogene. The CDR3 consists of 16 residues. In nucleotides, the CDR3 is TGTGCCAGCAGCAAAGGGGACGGGAAGGTGTTCGAAAAACTGTTTTTT. It codes for CASSKGDGKVFEKLFF.

The V and J genes are TRBV28 and TRBJ1-5; 9 nucleotides match TRBD1. The CDR3 consists of 16 residues. The V gene's germline CDR1 is MDHEN and CDR2 SYDVKM. V lost 4 bases, J lost 4 bases, and 8 bases stayed unmatched. CDR3 sequence: CASSWTWDRANQPQHF. As DNA, the CDR3 is TGTGCCAGCAGTTGGACGTGGGACAGGGCAAATCAGCCCCAGCATTTT. The complete variable domain, with remaining parts taken from reference TRBV28 and TRBJ1-5, reads DVKVTQSSRYLVKRTGEKVFLECVQDMDHENMFWYRQDPGLGLRLIYFSYDVKMKEKGDIPEGYSVSREKKERFSLILESASTNQTSMYLCASSWTWDRANQPQHFGDGTRLSIL.

The chain is built from TRBV5-4 and TRBJ1-2, with a possible D match to TRBD1 (5 bases). The germline V and J ends were trimmed by 4 bases and 3 bases, with 22 bases remaining between them. The CDR3 extends over 17 amino acids. CDR1 and CDR2 (germline): SGHNT, YYREEE (reference sequence). The CDR3 DNA is TGTGCCAGCAGCACCTACCGGGACCCCCTTGAGTACTATGGCTACACCTTC. Protein sequence: CASSTYRDPLEYYGYTF.

This clone was found a few times. The chain combines TRBV19 with TRBJ2-2; D is unclear. The germline gives CDR1 LNHDA, CDR2 SQIVND (reference sequence). V gave up 3 bases and J gave up 0 bases, with 11 bases separating them. This CDR3 comprises 16 residues. DNA of the CDR3: TGTGCCAGTAGTATTATGGTCGGCGCGAACACCGGGGAGCTGTTTTTT. This codes for CASSIMVGANTGELFF.

The rearrangement links TRBV19 to TRBJ2-1, with D perhaps being TRBD1 or TRBD2 (5 bases each). The germline CDR1 and CDR2 sequences are LNHDA and SQIVND (reference sequence). With 9 bases removed from V and 2 bases from J, the gap between germline ends came to 14 bases. This CDR3 spans 14 amino acids. CDR3 protein: CASNPGPTYNEQFF. CDR3 nucleotides: TGTGCCAGCAACCCGGGACCAACCTACAATGAGCAGTTCTTC.

This sequence joins TRBV9 and TRBJ2-1; D is perhaps TRBD1 or TRBD2 (6 bases each). Germline CDR1 and CDR2: SGDLS and YYNGEE. The ends were cut back, 4 bases at V and 4 bases at J, with 12 bases in the middle. The CDR3 covers 14 residues. The CDR3, as DNA: TGTGCCAGCAGCTCAGAGGGGGGTTACAATGAGCAGTTCTTC. This gives the protein CASSSEGGYNEQFF.

The genes are TRBV5-1 and TRBJ2-1; TRBD1 might be the D (6 bases). V was shortened by 0 bases and J by 10 bases, with 14 bases between the two germline ends. The germline V gene encodes CDR1 SGHRS and CDR2 YFSETQ. The CDR3 covers 14 residues. This CDR3 is CASSLEQGRVEQFF. The CDR3 nucleotides are TGCGCCAGCAGCTTGGAACAGGGAAGAGTGGAGCAGTTCTTC.

The CDR3 loop is CAIKGGLNEKLFF. The CDR3 bases are TGTGCCATCAAAGGGGGATTAAACGAAAAACTGTTTTTT. The V and J genes are TRBV10-3 and TRBJ1-4; a weak D match, TRBD1 (6 bases). Germline CDR1 and CDR2: ENHRY and SYGVKD. The CDR3 runs 13 residues. V was clipped by 7 bases and J by 8 bases, with 14 bases between them.

The chain recombines TRBV19 with TRBJ1-5; D gene uncertain. Deletions cut 5 bases from V and 3 bases from J, with 14 bases between. This CDR3 is built from 15 residues. Germline-derived CDR1 and CDR2 are LNHDA and SQIVND (reference sequence). The CDR3 is CASSSLAGVNQPQHF. Written as DNA, the CDR3 is TGTGCCAGTAGTTCCCTCGCAGGCGTCAATCAGCCCCAGCATTTT.

The CDR3 DNA follows: TGTGCCAGCAGACAAACGGCGGGAGTGGCAGATACGCAGTATTTT. Encoded protein: CASRQTAGVADTQYF. J is TRBJ2-3 and V is TRBV6-5, with 7 bases fitting TRBD2. The CDR3 loop spans 15 amino acids. Germline loops: CDR1 MNHEY, CDR2 SVGAGI. After removal of 6 bases from V and 4 bases from J, the junction contained 10 bases not matched to a gene.

This rearrangement joins TRBV23-1 to TRBJ2-6; 9 nucleotides align to TRBD1. TRBV23-1 is known as an ORF, though its function is uncertain. The length of the CDR3 is 19 residues. V dropped 4 bases and J dropped 0; count of bases not matched to a gene: 10. The CDR3 DNA reads TGCGCCAGCAGTCGAATCCGGGACAGGGCCTGCTCTGGGGCCAACGTCCTGACTTTC. It encodes CASSRIRDRACSGANVLTF.

J is TRBJ2-1 and V is TRBV2; a possible D gene is TRBD1 (7 bases). The CDR3 totals 14 residues. CDR1 and CDR2 (germline): SNHLY, FYNNEI. V lost 1 base and J 8 bases, leaving 12 bases between the germline ends. The CDR3 sequence is CASSEDRGGDEQFF. CDR3 nucleotide sequence: TGTGCCAGCAGTGAAGACAGGGGAGGAGATGAGCAGTTCTTC.

This clone has just a few counts. The CDR3 here is CSAPYETQYF. The DNA for the CDR3 is TGCAGTGCTCCTTATGAGACCCAGTACTTC. The J gene is TRBJ2-5, the V gene TRBV20-1; no clear D. CDR1 is DFQATT and CDR2 is SNEGSKA in the germline V gene (reference sequence). This CDR3 is 10 amino acids long. Trimming took 5 bases from V and 5 from J, leaving 6 bases between them.

The chain has TRBV10-3 and TRBJ2-1; 7 bases fit TRBD2. This CDR3 has 17 residues. The V gene end was trimmed by 4 bases and the J gene end by 5 bases; junction bases not matched to a gene: 14. Germline V gene data show CDR1 as ENHRY and CDR2 as SYGVKD. The CDR3 loop is CAISGGEGRAYNNEQFF. The CDR3 DNA is TGTGCCATCAGTGGGGGGGAGGGGAGAGCTTATAACAATGAGCAGTTCTTC.